The clone carrying this T cell receptor beta chain showed up just once. This entry comes from a study of OX40 agonist ivuxolimab in advanced cancers. Study overall: 40% to 50% of patients had received prior checkpoint inhibitor therapy.

Excluded were patients having autoimmune disease history or systemic immunosuppression. V was clipped by 4 bases and J by 8 bases, with 15 bases between them. Per the germline V gene, CDR1 is SGHRS and CDR2 is YFSETQ. The CDR3 spans 13 residues. Clones were read by immunoSEQ multiplex PCR, and TCRdb kept only the in-frame ones, dropping some. The sample has tens of thousands of clones; almost 90% are singletons. Material: CD4+ or CD8+ T cells sorted from blood, obtained in a trial of the OX40 agonist ivuxolimab. This rearrangement joins TRBV5-1 to TRBJ1-2; D is unclear. The source of this sequence is an adult with an advanced solid tumor such as melanoma, head and neck, liver or kidney cancer. The CDR3 here is CASSPARRGGYTF. CDR3 nucleotides: TGCGCCAGCAGCCCCGCCCGGCGAGGGGGCTACACCTTC. The whole variable domain, filled in from reference TRBV5-1 and TRBJ1-2, reads KAGVTQTPRYLIKTRGQQVTLSCSPISGHRSVSWYQQTPGQGLQFLFEYFSETQRNKGNFPGRFSGRQFSNSRSEMNVSTLELGDSALYLCASSPARRGGYTFGSGTRLTVV.